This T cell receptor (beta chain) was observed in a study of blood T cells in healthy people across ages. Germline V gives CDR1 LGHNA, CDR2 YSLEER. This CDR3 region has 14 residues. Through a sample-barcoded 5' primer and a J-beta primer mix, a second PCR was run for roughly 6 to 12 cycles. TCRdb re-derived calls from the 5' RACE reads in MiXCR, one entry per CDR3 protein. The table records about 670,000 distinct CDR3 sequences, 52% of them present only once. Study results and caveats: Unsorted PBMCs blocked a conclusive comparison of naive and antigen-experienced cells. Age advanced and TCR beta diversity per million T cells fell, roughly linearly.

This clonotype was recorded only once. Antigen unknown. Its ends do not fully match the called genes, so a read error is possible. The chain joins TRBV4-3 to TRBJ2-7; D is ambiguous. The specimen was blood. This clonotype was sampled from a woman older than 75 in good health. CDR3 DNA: TGCGCCGGCAGCCGGGTGCTTGGCTCCGACGAGCAGTACTTC. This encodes CAGSRVLGSDEQYF.